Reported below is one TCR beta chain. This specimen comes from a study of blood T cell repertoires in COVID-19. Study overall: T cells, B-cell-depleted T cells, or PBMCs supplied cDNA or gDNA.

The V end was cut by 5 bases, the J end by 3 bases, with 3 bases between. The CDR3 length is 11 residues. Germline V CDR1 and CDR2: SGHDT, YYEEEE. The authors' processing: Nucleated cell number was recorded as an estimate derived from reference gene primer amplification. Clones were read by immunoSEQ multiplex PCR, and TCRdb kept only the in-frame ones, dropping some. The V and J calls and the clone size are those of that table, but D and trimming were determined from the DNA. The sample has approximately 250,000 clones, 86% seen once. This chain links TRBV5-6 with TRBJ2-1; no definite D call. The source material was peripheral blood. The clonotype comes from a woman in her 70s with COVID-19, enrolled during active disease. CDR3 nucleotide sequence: TGTGCCAGCAGTATCTACAATGAGCAGTTCTTC. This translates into CASSIYNEQFF.